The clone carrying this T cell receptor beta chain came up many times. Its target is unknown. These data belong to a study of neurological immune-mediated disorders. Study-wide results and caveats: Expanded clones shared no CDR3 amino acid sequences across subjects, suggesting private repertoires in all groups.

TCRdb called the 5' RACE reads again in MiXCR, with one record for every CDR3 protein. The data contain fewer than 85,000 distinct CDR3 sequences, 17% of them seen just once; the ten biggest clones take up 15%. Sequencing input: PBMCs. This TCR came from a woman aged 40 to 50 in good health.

CDR3 region: CASSPGFGGPGTGSETQYF. The CDR3 DNA follows: TGTGCCAGCAGCCCGGGTTTCGGCGGGCCCGGGACAGGGTCGGAGACCCAGTACTTC. The chain joins TRBV5-5 to TRBJ2-5, with 9 bases that match TRBD1. The CDR3 has 19 amino acids. Per germline, CDR1 SGHKS and CDR2 YYEKEE (reference sequence). V was pared by 4 bases and J by 5 bases, with 21 bases of the junction left unmatched.